This TCR beta chain is drawn from a study of T cells in Graves' hyperthyroidism and ophthalmopathy. Study-level results: Ophthalmopathy was distinguished from stable hyperthyroidism by 13 V-J signatures.

This CDR3 contains 13 residues. The germline V gene has CDR1 DFQATT and CDR2 SNEGSKA (reference sequence). V lost 0 bases and J lost 8, with 10 bases in between. Clinical symptoms, serum thyroxine, TRAb, thyroid ultrasound and orbital computed tomography established diagnosis. Turning to this clonotype: Its antigen is unidentified.

Amplification of TCR beta CDR3 regions was performed using RNA transcripts as template. Initially, a first-round RT-PCR of the TCR CDR3 employed the HTBI primer set. In TCRdb, the multiplex PCR reads were re-called with MiXCR into one record per CDR3 protein. The data hold 500,000 to 800,000 distinct CDR3 sequences, with just under 45% observed a single time. The specimen sequenced was peripheral blood or thyroid tissue (not recorded which). This chain uses TRBV20-1 with TRBJ1-4; D may be TRBD1 (5 bases). This TCR was recovered from an adult man with Graves' disease, either hyperthyroidism or ophthalmopathy (not recorded which). CDR3 DNA: TGCAGTGCTAGAGATCAGGGCGGCGAAAAACTGTTTTTT. Translated, it gives CSARDQGGEKLFF.